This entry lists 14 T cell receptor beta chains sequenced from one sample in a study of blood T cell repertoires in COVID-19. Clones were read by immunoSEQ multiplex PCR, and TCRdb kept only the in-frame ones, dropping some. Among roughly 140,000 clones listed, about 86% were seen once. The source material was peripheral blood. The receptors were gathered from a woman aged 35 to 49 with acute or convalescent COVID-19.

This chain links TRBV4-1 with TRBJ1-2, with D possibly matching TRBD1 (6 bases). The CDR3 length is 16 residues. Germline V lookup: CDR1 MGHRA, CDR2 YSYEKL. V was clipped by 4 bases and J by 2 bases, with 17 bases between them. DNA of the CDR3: TGCGCCAGCAGCCCCGAACAGGGTTTTGGGAACTATGGCTACACCTTC. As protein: CASSPEQGFGNYGYTF.

CDR3 residues: CASSLGVGVNTEAFF. The CDR3 bases are TGTGCCAGCAGTTTAGGGGTCGGGGTGAACACTGAAGCTTTCTTT. The chain combines TRBV28 with TRBJ1-1; no firm D call. Between the trimmed V and J ends, which lost 2 bases and 0 bases, there was a span of 10 bases. Germline CDR1 MDHEN, CDR2 SYDVKM. This CDR3 spans 15 amino acids.

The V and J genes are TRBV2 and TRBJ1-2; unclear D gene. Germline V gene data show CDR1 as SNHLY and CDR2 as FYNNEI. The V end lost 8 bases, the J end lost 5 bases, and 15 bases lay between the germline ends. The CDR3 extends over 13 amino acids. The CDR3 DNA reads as TGTGCCAGCGCCGGGTCCTCGGGTTATGGCTACACCTTC. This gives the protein CASAGSSGYGYTF.

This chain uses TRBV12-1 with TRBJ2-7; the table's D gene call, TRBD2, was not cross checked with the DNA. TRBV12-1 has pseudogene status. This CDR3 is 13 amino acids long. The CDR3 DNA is TGTGCCAGCAGCCAACTAGCGGTTTACGAGCAGTACTTC. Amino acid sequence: CASSQLAVYEQYF.

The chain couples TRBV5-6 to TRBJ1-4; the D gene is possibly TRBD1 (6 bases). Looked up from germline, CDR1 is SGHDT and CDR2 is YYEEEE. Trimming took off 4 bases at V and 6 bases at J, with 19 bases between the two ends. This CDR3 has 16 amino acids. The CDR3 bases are TGTGCCAGCAGCCTGTGGACAGCTCGGAGTGATGAAAAACTGTTTTTT. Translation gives CASSLWTARSDEKLFF.

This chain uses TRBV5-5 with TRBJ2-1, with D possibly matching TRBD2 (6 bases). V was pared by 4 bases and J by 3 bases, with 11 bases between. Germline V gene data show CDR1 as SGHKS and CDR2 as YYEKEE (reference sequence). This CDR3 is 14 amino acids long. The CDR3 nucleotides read TGTGCCAGCAGCCCGACGGGGGACTACAATGAGCAGTTCTTC. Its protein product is CASSPTGDYNEQFF.

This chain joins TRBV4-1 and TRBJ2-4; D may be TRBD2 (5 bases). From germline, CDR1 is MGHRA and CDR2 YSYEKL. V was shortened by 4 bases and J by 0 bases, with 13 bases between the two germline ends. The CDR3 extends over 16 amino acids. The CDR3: CASSPSGTVAKNIQYF. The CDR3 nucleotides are TGCGCCAGCAGCCCCAGCGGTACGGTAGCCAAAAACATTCAGTACTTC.

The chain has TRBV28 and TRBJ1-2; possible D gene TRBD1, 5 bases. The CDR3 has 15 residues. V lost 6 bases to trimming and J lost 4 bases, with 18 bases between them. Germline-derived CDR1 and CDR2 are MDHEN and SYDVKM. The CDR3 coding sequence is TGTGCCAGCAGCCTCCCAGGCCCTAGGGGCTATGGCTACACCTTC. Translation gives CASSLPGPRGYGYTF.

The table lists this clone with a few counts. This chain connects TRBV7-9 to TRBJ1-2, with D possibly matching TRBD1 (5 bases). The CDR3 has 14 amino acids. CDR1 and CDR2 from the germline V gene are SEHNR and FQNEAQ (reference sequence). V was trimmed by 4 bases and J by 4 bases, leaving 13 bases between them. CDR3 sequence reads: CASSYLGGTYGYTF. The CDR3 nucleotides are TGTGCCAGCAGCTACCTCGGAGGGACCTATGGCTACACCTTC.

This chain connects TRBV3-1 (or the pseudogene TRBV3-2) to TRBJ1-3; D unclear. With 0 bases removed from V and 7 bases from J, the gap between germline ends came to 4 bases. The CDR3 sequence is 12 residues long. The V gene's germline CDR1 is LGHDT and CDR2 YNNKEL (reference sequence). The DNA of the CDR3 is TGTGCCAGCAGCCAAGACAGGAACACCATATATTTT. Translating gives CASSQDRNTIYF.

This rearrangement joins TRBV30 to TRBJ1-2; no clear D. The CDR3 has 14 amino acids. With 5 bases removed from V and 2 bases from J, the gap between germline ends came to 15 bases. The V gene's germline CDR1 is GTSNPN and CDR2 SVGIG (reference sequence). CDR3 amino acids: CAWGSGENNYGYTF. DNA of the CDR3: TGTGCCTGGGGCTCTGGGGAGAACAACTATGGCTACACCTTC.

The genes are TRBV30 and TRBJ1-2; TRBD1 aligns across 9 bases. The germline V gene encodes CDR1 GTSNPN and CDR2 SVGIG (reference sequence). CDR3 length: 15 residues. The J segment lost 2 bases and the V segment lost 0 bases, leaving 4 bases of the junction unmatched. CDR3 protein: CAWSVRTGVNYGYTF. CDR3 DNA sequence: TGTGCCTGGAGTGTACGGACAGGGGTAAACTATGGCTACACCTTC.

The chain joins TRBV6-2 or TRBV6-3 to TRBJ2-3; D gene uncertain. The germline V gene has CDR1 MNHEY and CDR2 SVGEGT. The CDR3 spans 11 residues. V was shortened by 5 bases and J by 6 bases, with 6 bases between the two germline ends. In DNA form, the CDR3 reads TGTGCCAGCAGTAATCTCGATACGCAGTATTTT. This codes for CASSNLDTQYF.

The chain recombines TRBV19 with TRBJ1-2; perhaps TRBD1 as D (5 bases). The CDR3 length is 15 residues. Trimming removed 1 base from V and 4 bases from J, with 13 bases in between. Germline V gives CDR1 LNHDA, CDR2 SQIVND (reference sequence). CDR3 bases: TGTGCCAGTAGTATAGCTGGCAGGGATTCCTATGGCTACACCTTC. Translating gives CASSIAGRDSYGYTF.